A single sample gave rise to the 24 T cell receptor beta chains below, sequenced in a study of T cell clusters in autoimmune cytopenias. TRB was amplified by touch-down multiplex PCR, primer pools A and B combined. TCRdb reprocessed the multiplex PCR reads, with one entry per CDR3 protein and no DNA. The table counts roughly 6,000 distinct CDR3 sequences; roughly 21% lies in the top ten. TRB was amplified from roughly 0.25 ug of peripheral blood genomic DNA per sample. Another study also made use of these data, one on T cell repertoires in aging, cancer and after chemotherapy.

The sequenced sample was peripheral blood. These receptors all come from a human donor in good health.

By frequency, this clonotype is medium-sized (0.01 to 0.1%). The genes are TRBV6-6 and TRBJ2-5; TCRdb indicates TRBD1, and absent DNA this call remains unverified. CDR3 length: 14 residues. The germline V gene has CDR1 MNHNY and CDR2 SVGAGI (reference sequence). The CDR3 sequence is CASSWDTVWETQYF.

The CDR3 region is CASSQVNYGYTF. The chain is built from TRBV6-2 or TRBV6-3 and TRBJ1-2. The CDR3 covers 12 residues. Germline V gene sequence: CDR1 MNHEY, CDR2 SVGEGT.

By frequency, this clonotype registers medium-sized. The chain carries TRBV30 and TRBJ2-7; without DNA, the TCRdb call of TRBD1 cannot be checked. Germline values: CDR1 GTSNPN, CDR2 SVGIG (reference sequence). The CDR3 is 13 amino acids. CDR3 region: CAWSELGQGEQYF. The full variable domain, its missing parts supplied by reference TRBV30 and TRBJ2-7, is SQTIHQWPATLVQPVGSPLSLECTVEGTSNPNLYWYRQAAGRGLQLLFYSVGIGQISSEVPQNLSASRPQDRQFILSSKKLLLSDSGFYLCAWSELGQGEQYFGPGTRLTVT.

The V call is TRBV5-6, the J call TRBJ1-4; TCRdb lists TRBD1, though no DNA is available to test this call. Germline V CDR1 and CDR2: SGHDT, YYEEEE. The CDR3 totals 16 residues. The CDR3 sequence: CASSSRTGGGQRKLFF. Using reference TRBV5-6 and TRBJ1-4 for the parts outside the CDR3, the full variable domain is DAGVTQSPTHLIKTRGQQVTLRCSPKSGHDTVSWYQQALGQGPQFIFQYYEEEERQRGNFPDRFSGHQFPNYSSELNVNALLLGDSALYLCASSSRTGGGQRKLFFGSGTQLSVL.

J is TRBJ2-5 and V is TRBV10-3; TCRdb's D gene call, TRBD2, goes unchecked for lack of DNA. Germline V lookup: CDR1 ENHRY, CDR2 SYGVKD. This CDR3 has 14 residues. The CDR3 reads CAIREGLATETQYF.

CDR3 loop: CASRTGGYYGYTF. The rearrangement links TRBV27 to TRBJ1-2; TCRdb's D call of TRBD1 is untestable without DNA. Germline assignment: CDR1 MNHEY and CDR2 SMNVEV (reference sequence). The CDR3 covers 13 residues.

The V and J genes are TRBV7-9 and TRBJ2-5; there is no DNA to check the TCRdb D call of TRBD1. CDR1 SEHNR and CDR2 FQNEAQ come from the germline V gene (reference sequence). This CDR3 spans 16 amino acids. The chain's CDR3 is CASSSRDRGIQETQYF.

CDR3 region: CASSSQGYTEAFF. V usage is TRBV7-2 and J usage is TRBJ1-1; as DNA is missing, the TRBD1 call by TCRdb cannot be tested. The CDR3 is 13 amino acids. Per the germline V gene, CDR1 is SGHTA and CDR2 is FQGNSA.

The CDR3 is CASSYTGPPDGYTF. The chain combines TRBV6-1 with TRBJ1-2. This CDR3 region has 14 residues. Germline V gene sequence: CDR1 MNHNS, CDR2 SASEGT.

The J gene is TRBJ1-6, the V gene TRBV19; no DNA is available, so the TRBD1 call from TCRdb remains unchecked. The CDR3 runs to 14 residues. Looked up from germline, CDR1 is LNHDA and CDR2 is SQIVND (reference sequence). The CDR3 here is CASRTGQRNSPLHF.

The CDR3 region is CASSTHPGQGAALAKNIQYF. The chain has TRBV7-9 and TRBJ2-4; TCRdb picks TRBD1, but there is no DNA to check that call. Germline V CDR1 and CDR2: SEHNR, FQNEAQ (reference sequence). The CDR3 has 20 amino acids.

By frequency, this clonotype registers medium-sized. The chain carries TRBV30 and TRBJ1-6; TCRdb names TRBD1, which stays unverified in the absence of DNA. The CDR3 spans 17 residues. The germline CDR1 and CDR2 sequences are GTSNPN and SVGIG (reference sequence). The CDR3 is CAWSQGDRGYDNSPLHF.

This clonotype shows up as large by frequency. The chain joins TRBV7-9 to TRBJ2-1; TCRdb lists TRBD1, though no DNA is available to test this call. The germline gives CDR1 SEHNR, CDR2 FQNEAQ (reference sequence). The length of the CDR3 is 17 residues. This chain's CDR3 is CASSLAGTGASNNEQFF.

V is TRBV6-6 and J is TRBJ2-7; TCRdb's D call, TRBD2, is unchecked because there is no DNA. The CDR3 has 17 residues. Germline V gives CDR1 MNHNY, CDR2 SVGAGI (reference sequence). CDR3 sequence: CASSRTSGRANLYEQYF.

CDR3 sequence reads: CASSERGGANYGYTF. V usage is TRBV13 and J usage is TRBJ1-2; TCRdb lists TRBD1, though no DNA is available to test this call. The germline V gene has CDR1 PRHDT and CDR2 FYEKMQ (reference sequence). The length of the CDR3 is 15 residues.

The rearrangement uses TRBV5-4 and TRBJ2-3; TCRdb names TRBD1, which stays unverified in the absence of DNA. Germline V gives CDR1 SGHNT, CDR2 YYREEE (reference sequence). This CDR3 has 17 residues. The CDR3 sequence is CASSLALTGAIPDTQYF.

By frequency, this clonotype is medium-sized. This chain uses TRBV19 with TRBJ2-1; TCRdb picks TRBD2, but there is no DNA to check that call. The CDR3 spans 16 residues. Germline values: CDR1 LNHDA, CDR2 SQIVND (reference sequence). Here the CDR3 reads CASSIRAVGSYNEQFF.

This chain joins TRBV20-1 and TRBJ2-1. The germline V gene encodes CDR1 DFQATT and CDR2 SNEGSKA (reference sequence). The length of the CDR3 is 12 residues. This CDR3 reads CSASKVENEQFF.

The CDR3 sequence: CASTRTGNYGYTF. This chain uses TRBV12-3 or TRBV12-4 with TRBJ1-2; the TCRdb call, TRBD1, lacks DNA for checking. The CDR3 consists of 13 residues.

The CDR3 sequence is CASRNDGTEKLFF. The chain employs TRBV6-6 and TRBJ1-4. CDR3 length: 13 residues. Germline V lookup: CDR1 MNHNY, CDR2 SVGAGI (reference sequence).

The chain uses TRBV4-2 and TRBJ1-6; TCRdb indicates TRBD1, and absent DNA this call remains unverified. The CDR3 sequence is 16 residues long. Germline V gene sequence: CDR1 LGHNA, CDR2 YNFKEQ. This chain's CDR3 is CASSQDRGTGGSPLHF.

This clonotype ranks as large (0.1 to 1%) in terms of frequency. This chain uses TRBV29-1 with TRBJ1-1. The CDR3 length is 15 residues. The germline V gene encodes CDR1 SQVTM and CDR2 ANQGSEA. This CDR3 is CSVEGPSPHRTEAFF. The variable domain in full, with the rest retrieved from reference TRBV29-1 and TRBJ1-1, is SAVISQKPSRDICQRGTSLTIQCQVDSQVTMMFWYRQQPGQSLTLIATANQGSEATYESGFVIDKFPISRPNLTFSTLTVSNMSPEDSSIYLCSVEGPSPHRTEAFFGQGTRLTVV.

Considering frequency, this clonotype is medium-sized (0.01 to 0.1%). This chain's CDR3 is CASSSKGDGSGQFF. The chain recombines TRBV5-4 with TRBJ2-1; TCRdb lists TRBD2, though no DNA is available to test this call. The V gene's germline CDR1 is SGHNT and CDR2 YYREEE (reference sequence). CDR3 length: 14 residues.

The V call is TRBV20-1, the J call TRBJ2-3. Germline lookup yields CDR1 DFQATT and CDR2 SNEGSKA (reference sequence). This CDR3 region has 14 residues. The CDR3 spells CSADVGTRTDTQYF.